This T cell receptor beta chain is drawn from a study of blood T cell repertoires in COVID-19. The wider study: Spain, Italy and the United States supplied samples that represented acute and convalescent COVID-19.

The length of the CDR3 is 14 residues. V was clipped by 2 bases and J by 4 bases, with 11 bases between them. Germline V CDR1 and CDR2: MNHEY, SVGEGT. Generated by immunoSEQ multiplex PCR, the TCRdb table keeps only in-frame clones and is missing some. Among roughly 200,000 clones listed, over 75% were seen once. This clone was counted a single time. The rearrangement links TRBV6-2 or TRBV6-3 to TRBJ1-2, with D uncertain. This clonotype was sampled from a woman of 80 years or more with active or convalescent COVID-19. The source material was peripheral blood. CDR3 sequence reads: CASSYVGGTYGYTF. CDR3 in DNA: TGTGCCAGCAGTTACGTCGGAGGTACCTATGGCTACACCTTC.